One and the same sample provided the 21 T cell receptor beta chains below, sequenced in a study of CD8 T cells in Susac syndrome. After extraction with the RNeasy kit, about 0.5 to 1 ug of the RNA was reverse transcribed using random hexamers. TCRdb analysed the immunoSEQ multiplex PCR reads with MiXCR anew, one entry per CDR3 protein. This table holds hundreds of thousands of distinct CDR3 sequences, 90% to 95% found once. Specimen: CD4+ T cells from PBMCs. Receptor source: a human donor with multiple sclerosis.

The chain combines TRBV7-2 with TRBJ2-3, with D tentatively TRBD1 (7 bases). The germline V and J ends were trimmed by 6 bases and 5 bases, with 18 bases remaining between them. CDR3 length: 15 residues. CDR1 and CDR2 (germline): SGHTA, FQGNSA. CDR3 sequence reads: CASSKSGGPGDTQYF. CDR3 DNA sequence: TGTGCCAGCAGTAAGTCAGGGGGGCCTGGAGATACGCAGTATTTT.

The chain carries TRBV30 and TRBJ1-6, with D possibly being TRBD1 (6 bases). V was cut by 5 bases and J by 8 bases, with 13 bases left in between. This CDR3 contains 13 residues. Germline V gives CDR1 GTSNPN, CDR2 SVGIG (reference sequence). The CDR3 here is CAWSLDRDSPLHF. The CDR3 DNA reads TGTGCCTGGTCGCTGGACAGAGATTCACCCCTCCACTTT.

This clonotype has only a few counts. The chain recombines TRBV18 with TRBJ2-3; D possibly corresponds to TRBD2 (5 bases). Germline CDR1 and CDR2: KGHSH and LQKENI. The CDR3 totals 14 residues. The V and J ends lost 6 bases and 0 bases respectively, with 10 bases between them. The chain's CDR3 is CASSRARSTDTQYF. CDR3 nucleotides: TGTGCCAGCTCGAGGGCCCGGAGCACAGATACGCAGTATTTT.

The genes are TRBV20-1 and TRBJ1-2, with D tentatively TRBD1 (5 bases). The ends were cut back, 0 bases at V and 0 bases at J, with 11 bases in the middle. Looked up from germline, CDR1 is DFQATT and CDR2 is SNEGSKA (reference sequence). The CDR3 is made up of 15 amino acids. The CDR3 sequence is CSARDGGQPNYGYTF. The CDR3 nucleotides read TGCAGTGCTAGAGATGGGGGTCAGCCTAACTATGGCTACACCTTC.

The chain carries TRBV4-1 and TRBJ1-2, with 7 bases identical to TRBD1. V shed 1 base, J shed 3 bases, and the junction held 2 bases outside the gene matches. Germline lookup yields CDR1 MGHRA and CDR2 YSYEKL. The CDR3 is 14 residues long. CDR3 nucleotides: TGCGCCAGCAGCCAAGGACAGGGACACTATGGCTACACCTTC. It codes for CASSQGQGHYGYTF.

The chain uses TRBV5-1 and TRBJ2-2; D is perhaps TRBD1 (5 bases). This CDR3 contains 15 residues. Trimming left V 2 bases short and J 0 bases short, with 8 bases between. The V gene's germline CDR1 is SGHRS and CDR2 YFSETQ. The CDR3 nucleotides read TGCGCCAGCAGCTTCCAGGGATCGAACACCGGGGAGCTGTTTTTT. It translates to CASSFQGSNTGELFF.

CDR3 nucleotides: TGCAGCGTCGAGAAGACGGTGGGACAAGGGAACATTCAGTACTTC. Translated, it gives CSVEKTVGQGNIQYF. The chain is built from TRBV29-1 and TRBJ2-4; tentatively, D is TRBD1 (6 bases). The germline V gene encodes CDR1 SQVTM and CDR2 ANQGSEA. CDR3 length: 15 amino acids. V was shortened by 6 bases and J by 7 bases, with 22 bases between the two germline ends.

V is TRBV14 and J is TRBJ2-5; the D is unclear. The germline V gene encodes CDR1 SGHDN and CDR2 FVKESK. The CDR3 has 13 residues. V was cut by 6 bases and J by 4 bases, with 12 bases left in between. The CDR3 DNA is TGTGCCAGCAGTTCCAAGTGGGGAGAGACCCAGTACTTC. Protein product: CASSSKWGETQYF.

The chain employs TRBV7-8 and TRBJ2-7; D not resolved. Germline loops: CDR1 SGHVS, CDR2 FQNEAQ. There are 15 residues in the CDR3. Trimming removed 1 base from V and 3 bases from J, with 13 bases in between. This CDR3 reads CASSLVSRQDYEQYV. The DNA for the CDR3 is TGTGCCAGCAGCTTAGTATCACGGCAGGACTACGAGCAGTACGTC.

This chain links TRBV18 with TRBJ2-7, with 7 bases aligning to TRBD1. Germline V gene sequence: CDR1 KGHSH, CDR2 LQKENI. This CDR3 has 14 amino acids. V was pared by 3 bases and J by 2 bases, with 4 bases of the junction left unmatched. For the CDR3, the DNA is TGTGCCAGCTCACCTTTACAGGGGACCTACGAGCAGTACTTC. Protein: CASSPLQGTYEQYF. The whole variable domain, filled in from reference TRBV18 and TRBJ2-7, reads NAGVMQNPRHLVRRRGQEARLRCSPMKGHSHVYWYRQLPEEGLKFMVYLQKENIIDESGMPKERFSAEFPKEGPSILRIQQVVRGDSAAYFCASSPLQGTYEQYFGPGTRLTVT.

The CDR3 DNA sequence: TGTGCCAGCAGTGCCCATCAGGGCGGGGAACAGCCCCAGCATTTT. Translation: CASSAHQGGEQPQHF. The V gene is TRBV28, the J gene TRBJ1-5; D is perhaps TRBD1 (5 bases). The CDR3 extends over 15 amino acids. The V end was cut by 5 bases, the J end by 7 bases, with 18 bases between. In germline, CDR1 is MDHEN, CDR2 SYDVKM.

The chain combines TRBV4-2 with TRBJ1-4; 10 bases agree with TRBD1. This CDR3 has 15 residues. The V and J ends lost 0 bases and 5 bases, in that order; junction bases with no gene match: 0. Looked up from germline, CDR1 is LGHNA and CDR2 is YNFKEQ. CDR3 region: CASSQEGQGNEKLFF. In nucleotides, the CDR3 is TGTGCCAGCAGCCAAGAGGGACAGGGGAATGAAAAACTGTTTTTT.

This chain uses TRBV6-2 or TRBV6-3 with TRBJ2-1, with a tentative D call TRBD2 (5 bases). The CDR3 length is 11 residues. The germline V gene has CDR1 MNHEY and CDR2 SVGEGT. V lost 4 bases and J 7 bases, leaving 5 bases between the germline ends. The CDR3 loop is CASSWENEQFF. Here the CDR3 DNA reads TGTGCCAGCAGTTGGGAGAATGAGCAGTTCTTC.

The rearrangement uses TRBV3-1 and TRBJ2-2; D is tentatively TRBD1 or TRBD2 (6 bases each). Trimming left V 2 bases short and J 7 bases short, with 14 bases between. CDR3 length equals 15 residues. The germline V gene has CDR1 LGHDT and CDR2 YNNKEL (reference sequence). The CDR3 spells CASSQLGGLGGELFF. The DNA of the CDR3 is TGTGCCAGCAGCCAATTGGGGGGCCTCGGCGGGGAGCTGTTTTTT. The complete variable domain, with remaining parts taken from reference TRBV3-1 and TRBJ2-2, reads DTAVSQTPKYLVTQMGNDKSIKCEQNLGHDTMYWYKQDSKKFLKIMFSYNNKELIINETVPNRFSPKSPDKAHLNLHINSLELGDSAVYFCASSQLGGLGGELFFGEGSRLTVL.

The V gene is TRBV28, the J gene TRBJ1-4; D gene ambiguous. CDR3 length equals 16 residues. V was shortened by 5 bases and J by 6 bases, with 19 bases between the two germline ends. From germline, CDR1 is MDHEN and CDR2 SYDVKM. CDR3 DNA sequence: TGTGCCAGCAGTAGTGGGTCCGGGCAACTGGATGAAAAACTGTTTTTT. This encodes CASSSGSGQLDEKLFF.

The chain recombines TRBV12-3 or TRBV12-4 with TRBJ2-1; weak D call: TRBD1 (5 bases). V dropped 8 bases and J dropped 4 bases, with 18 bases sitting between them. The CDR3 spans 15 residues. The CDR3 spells CASGRFRVQYNEQFF. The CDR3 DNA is TGTGCCAGCGGGCGCTTCAGGGTCCAATACAATGAGCAGTTCTTC.

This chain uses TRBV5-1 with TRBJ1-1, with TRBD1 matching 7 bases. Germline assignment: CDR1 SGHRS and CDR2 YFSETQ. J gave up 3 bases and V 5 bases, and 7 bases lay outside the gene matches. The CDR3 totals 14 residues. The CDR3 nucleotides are TGCGCCAGCAGGGGGGAGACAGGGCACACTGAAGCTTTCTTT. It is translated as CASRGETGHTEAFF.

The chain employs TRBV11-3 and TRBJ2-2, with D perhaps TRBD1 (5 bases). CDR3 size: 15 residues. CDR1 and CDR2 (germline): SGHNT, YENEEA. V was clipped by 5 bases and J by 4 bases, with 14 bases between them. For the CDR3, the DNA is TGTGCCAGCAGCCTCCTCACTCAGGGCACCGGGGAGCTGTTTTTT. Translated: CASSLLTQGTGELFF.

CDR3 protein: CASIDRLNTEAFF. As DNA, the CDR3 is TGTGCCAGTATTGACAGGTTGAACACTGAAGCTTTCTTT. The chain employs TRBV19 and TRBJ1-1; possibly TRBD1 for D (6 bases). The V gene's germline CDR1 is LNHDA and CDR2 SQIVND (reference sequence). V was shortened by 7 bases and J by 0 bases, with 9 bases between the two germline ends. The CDR3 spans 13 residues. Looking up the rest from reference TRBV19 and TRBJ1-1 gives the full variable domain: DGGITQSPKYLFRKEGQNVTLSCEQNLNHDAMYWYRQDPGQGLRLIYYSQIVNDFQKGDIAEGYSVSREKKESFPLTVTSAQKNPTAFYLCASIDRLNTEAFFGQGTRLTVV.

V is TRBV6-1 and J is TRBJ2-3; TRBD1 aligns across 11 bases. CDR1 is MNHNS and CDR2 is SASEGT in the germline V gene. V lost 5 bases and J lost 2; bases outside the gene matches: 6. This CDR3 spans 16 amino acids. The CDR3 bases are TGTGCCAGCAGTCTGGGACAGGGGGGATACACAGATACGCAGTATTTT. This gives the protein CASSLGQGGYTDTQYF.

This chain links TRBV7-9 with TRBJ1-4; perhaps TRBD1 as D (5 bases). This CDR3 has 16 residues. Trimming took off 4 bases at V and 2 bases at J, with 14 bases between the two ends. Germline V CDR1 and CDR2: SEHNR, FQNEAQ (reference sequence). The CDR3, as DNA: TGTGCCAGCAGCTCCCCCCAGGGCGAGACTAATGAAAAACTGTTTTTT. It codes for CASSSPQGETNEKLFF.